Sequencing of this TCR beta chain was carried out in a study of blood T cell repertoires in COVID-19 (dated by TCRdb to about 2020). About the investigation overall: The collaborator samples originated in the United States, Italy and Spain and spanned the acute and convalescent phases of COVID-19. The material from the prospective study consisted of cDNA or gDNA derived from T cells, B-cell-depleted T cells, or PBMCs. Deeply sampled blood TCRbeta repertoires from subjects exposed to, actively infected with, or recovered from COVID-19 were included in the dataset. The repertoires were released in a freely available public database meant as a resource for research on the immune response to SARS-CoV-2. Samples were obtained from the ongoing ImmuneRACE study (first 160 participants) and from over 1,000 subjects provided by 6 global collaborators. A de-identified subject ID, COVID-19 status, age in years and sex were almost always included in the sample metadata. Where available, HLA class I and class II types were taken from metadata supplied by the sample provider and were not determined by assay-based typing.

Paper-wide results and their limitations: The quantity of clinical and demographic metadata differed by source and by participant and was supplied without curation.

The collaborating institutions used their own protocols to collect whole blood in K2EDTA tubes. Collaborator samples were shipped for TCRbeta analysis as frozen whole blood, isolated PBMCs, or DNA extracted from either sample type. TCRbeta CDR3 regions were amplified from genomic DNA using the immunoSEQ Assay, a bias-controlled multiplex PCR. Regarding the original processing steps: The number of nucleated cells in each sample was estimated by amplification of reference gene primers within the assay. Sequence reads were collapsed and filtered to measure the absolute abundance of every unique TCRbeta CDR3 rearrangement. For each sample, productive Simpson clonality was calculated as the square root of Simpson's diversity index across productive rearrangements. TCRdb mirrors the immuneACCESS table, restricted to in-frame sequences. Some clones are absent from its copies; in checked studies, under half trace to an unresolved V gene, and the reason for the others is unknown. That table furnishes V, J and clone size, whereas the DNA furnished D and trimming. Within this sample are around 18,000 clones, with about 87% of them counted one time only. 9% to 15% of the sample goes to the ten largest clones.

Details on this clone: Its antigen remains unidentified. Base qualities are missing; no much larger clone stands one base away.

The sequence was obtained from a human donor in a cohort sampled during active COVID-19. The sequencing sample was made of peripheral blood.

The CDR3 in this case is CASSENSHYEQYF. The DNA reads as follows: TGTGCCAGCAGTGAAAACTCGCACTACGAGCAGTACTTC. The chain was built from TRBV6-1 and TRBJ2-7; the D gene cannot be named for sure. CDR3 length: 13 amino acids, cysteine to phenylalanine. Only the CDR3 portion is preserved as DNA: 39 bases, with reading frame beginning at the first base. The germline V gene specifies MNHNS as CDR1 and SASEGT as CDR2. V loses 2 bases, J loses 3 bases, and the germline ends lie 8 bases apart.